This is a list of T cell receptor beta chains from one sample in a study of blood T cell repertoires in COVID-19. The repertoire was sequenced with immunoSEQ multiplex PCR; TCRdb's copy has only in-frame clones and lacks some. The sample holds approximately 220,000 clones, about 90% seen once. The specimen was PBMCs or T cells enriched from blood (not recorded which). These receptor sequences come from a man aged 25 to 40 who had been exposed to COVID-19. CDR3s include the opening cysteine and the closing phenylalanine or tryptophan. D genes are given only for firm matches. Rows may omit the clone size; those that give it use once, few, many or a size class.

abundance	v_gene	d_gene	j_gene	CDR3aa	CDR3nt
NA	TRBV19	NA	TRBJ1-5	CASSIEEGVGNQPQHF	TGTGCCAGTAGTATAGAAGAGGGGGTGGGCAATCAGCCCCAGCATTTT
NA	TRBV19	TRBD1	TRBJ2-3	CASSIAGDRGTDTQYF	TGTGCCAGTAGTATAGCAGGGGACAGAGGCACAGATACGCAGTATTTT
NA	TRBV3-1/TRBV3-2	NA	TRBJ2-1	CASSQDYSGNEQFF	TGTGCCAGCAGCCAAGATTATAGCGGCAATGAGCAGTTCTTC
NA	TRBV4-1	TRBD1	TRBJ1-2	CASSQGQGVYGYTF	TGCGCCAGCAGCCAAGGACAGGGGGTCTATGGCTACACCTTC
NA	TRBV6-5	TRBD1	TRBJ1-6	CASTQGQASPLHF	TGTGCCAGCACCCAAGGACAGGCGTCACCCCTCCACTTT
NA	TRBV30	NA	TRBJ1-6	CAWDLTANSPLHF	TGTGCCTGGGATCTGACAGCAAATTCACCCCTCCACTTT
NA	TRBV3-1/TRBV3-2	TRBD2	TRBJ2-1	CASSQVGGGFDEQFF	TGTGCCAGCAGCCAAGTCGGGGGGGGATTCGATGAGCAGTTCTTC
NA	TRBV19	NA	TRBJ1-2	CASSIARGGLSGYTF	TGTGCCAGTAGTATAGCCAGGGGAGGGTTAAGTGGCTACACCTTC
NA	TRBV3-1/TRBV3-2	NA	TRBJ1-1	CASRLAGVAFF	TGTGCCAGCAGGCTGGCGGGGGTTGCTTTCTTT
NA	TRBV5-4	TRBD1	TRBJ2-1	CASSGQGNNEQFF	TGTGCCAGCAGCGGACAGGGGAACAATGAGCAGTTCTTC
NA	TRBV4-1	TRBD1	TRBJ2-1	CASSPSGQGADEQFF	TGCGCCAGCAGCCCTTCGGGACAGGGGGCCGATGAGCAGTTCTTC
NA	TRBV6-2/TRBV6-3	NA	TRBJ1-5	CASSYSLNQPQHF	TGTGCCAGCAGTTACTCCCTAAATCAGCCCCAGCATTTT
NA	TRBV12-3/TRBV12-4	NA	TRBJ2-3	CASSYRDTQYF	TGTGCCAGCAGTTATAGAGATACGCAGTATTTT
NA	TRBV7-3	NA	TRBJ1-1	CASSSSLRGAGTEAFF	TGTGCCAGCAGCTCGAGTCTGCGGGGGGCAGGAACTGAAGCTTTCTTT
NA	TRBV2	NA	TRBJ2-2	CASSAFVYASTGELFF	TGTGCCAGCAGTGCCTTTGTCTACGCTTCCACCGGGGAGCTGTTTTTT
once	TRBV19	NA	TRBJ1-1	CASSTVGGDTEAFF	TGTGCCAGTAGTACAGTGGGCGGGGACACTGAAGCTTTCTTT
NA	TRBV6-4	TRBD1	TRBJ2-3	CASSDEPGQGGDTQYF	TGTGCCAGCAGTGACGAACCGGGACAGGGGGGAGATACGCAGTATTTT
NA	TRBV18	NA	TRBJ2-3	CASSPPGTDTQYF	TGTGCCAGCTCACCCCCAGGGACAGATACGCAGTATTTT
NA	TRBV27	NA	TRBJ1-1	CASSLSLRVGTEAFF	TGTGCCAGCAGTTTATCGCTCAGGGTTGGGACTGAAGCTTTCTTT
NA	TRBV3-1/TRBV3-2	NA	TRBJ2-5	CASSLRTDSQETQYF	TGTGCCAGCAGCCTGAGGACAGACAGCCAAGAGACCCAGTACTTC
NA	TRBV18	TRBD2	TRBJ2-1	CASSPRAQGGRNEQFF	TGTGCCAGCTCACCACGTGCACAGGGCGGGAGGAATGAGCAGTTCTTC
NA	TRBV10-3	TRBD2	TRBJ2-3	CAISESGGADTQYF	TGTGCCATCAGTGAATCGGGGGGAGCAGATACGCAGTATTTT
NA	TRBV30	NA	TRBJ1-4	CGADDNEKLFF	TGTGGGGCAGACGATAATGAAAAACTGTTTTTT
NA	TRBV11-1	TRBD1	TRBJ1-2	CASSFLGGRSNYGYTF	TGTGCCAGCAGCTTCTTAGGGGGCCGCTCTAACTATGGCTACACCTTC
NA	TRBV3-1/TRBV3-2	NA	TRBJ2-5	CASSHRLPKETQYF	TGTGCCAGCAGCCACCGACTACCAAAAGAGACCCAGTACTTC
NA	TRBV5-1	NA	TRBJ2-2	CASRGGEAGLFF	TGCGCCAGCAGAGGCGGGGAAGCGGGGCTGTTTTTT
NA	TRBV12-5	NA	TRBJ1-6	CASGFNNSPLHF	TGTGCTAGTGGTTTTAATAATTCACCCCTCCACTTT
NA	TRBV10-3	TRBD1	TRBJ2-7	CAMGTGTYEQYF	TGTGCCATGGGGACAGGTACCTACGAGCAGTACTTC
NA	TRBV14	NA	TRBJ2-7	CASRDQGGEQYF	TGTGCCAGCAGAGACCAGGGCGGCGAGCAGTACTTC
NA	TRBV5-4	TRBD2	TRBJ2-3	CASSLMVAGGVADTQYF	TGTGCCAGCAGCTTGATGGTGGCGGGGGGTGTCGCAGATACGCAGTATTTT
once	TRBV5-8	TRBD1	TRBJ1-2	CASRRTGVDGYTF	TGTGCCAGCAGGCGGACAGGGGTAGATGGCTACACCTTC
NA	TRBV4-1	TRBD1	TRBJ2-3	CASSQPSGTGGNRDTQYF	TGCGCCAGCAGCCAACCCTCCGGGACAGGGGGCAATCGAGATACGCAGTATTTT
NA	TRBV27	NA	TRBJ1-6	CASRYRDGNSPLHF	TGTGCCAGCCGATACAGGGACGGTAATTCACCCCTCCACTTT
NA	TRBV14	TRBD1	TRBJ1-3	CASSPYRGGSSGNTIYF	TGTGCCAGCAGCCCTTACAGGGGTGGGAGCTCTGGAAACACCATATATTTT
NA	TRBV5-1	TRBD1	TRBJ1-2	CASKWSGDRDGYTF	TGCGCCAGCAAATGGTCGGGGGACAGGGACGGCTACACCTTC
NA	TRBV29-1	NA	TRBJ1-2	CSGLRTAETGYGYTF	TGCAGCGGACTGAGGACAGCCGAGACAGGCTATGGCTACACCTTC
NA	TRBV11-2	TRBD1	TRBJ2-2	CASSRIGPGGNGELFF	TGTGCCAGCAGCCGAATCGGGCCAGGGGGCAACGGGGAGCTGTTTTTT
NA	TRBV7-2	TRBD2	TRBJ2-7	CASSGGGTRYEQYF	TGTGCCAGCAGCGGGGGGGGGACTAGGTACGAGCAGTACTTC
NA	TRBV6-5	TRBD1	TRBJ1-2	CASSLRDRTDGYTF	TGTGCCAGCAGTCTCCGGGACAGGACGGATGGCTACACCTTC
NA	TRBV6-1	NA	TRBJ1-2	CASSDFRQDRYGYTF	TGTGCCAGCAGTGATTTTAGACAGGACCGCTATGGCTACACCTTC
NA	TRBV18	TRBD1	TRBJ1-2	CASSQGAGVRYTF	TGTGCCAGCTCTCAGGGGGCTGGCGTGCGCTACACCTTC
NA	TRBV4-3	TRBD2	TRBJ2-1	CASSQETGGPNEQFF	TGCGCCAGCAGCCAAGAAACGGGGGGGCCCAATGAGCAGTTCTTC
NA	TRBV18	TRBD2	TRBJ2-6	CASSLFQAGAYSGANVLTF	TGTGCCAGCTCACTTTTTCAAGCGGGGGCCTACTCTGGGGCCAACGTCCTGACTTTC
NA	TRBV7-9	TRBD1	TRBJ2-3	CASSPQPDRGDRRTQYF	TGTGCCAGCAGCCCGCAGCCAGACAGGGGTGATCGACGTACGCAGTATTTT
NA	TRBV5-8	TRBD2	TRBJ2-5	CASSTHPLFGGAVETQYF	TGTGCCAGCAGCACTCACCCCCTCTTCGGGGGGGCCGTAGAGACCCAGTACTTC
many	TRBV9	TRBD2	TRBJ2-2	CASSQRPGTSGGRNTGELFF	TGTGCCAGCAGCCAACGTCCCGGGACTAGCGGGGGAAGGAACACCGGGGAGCTGTTTTTT